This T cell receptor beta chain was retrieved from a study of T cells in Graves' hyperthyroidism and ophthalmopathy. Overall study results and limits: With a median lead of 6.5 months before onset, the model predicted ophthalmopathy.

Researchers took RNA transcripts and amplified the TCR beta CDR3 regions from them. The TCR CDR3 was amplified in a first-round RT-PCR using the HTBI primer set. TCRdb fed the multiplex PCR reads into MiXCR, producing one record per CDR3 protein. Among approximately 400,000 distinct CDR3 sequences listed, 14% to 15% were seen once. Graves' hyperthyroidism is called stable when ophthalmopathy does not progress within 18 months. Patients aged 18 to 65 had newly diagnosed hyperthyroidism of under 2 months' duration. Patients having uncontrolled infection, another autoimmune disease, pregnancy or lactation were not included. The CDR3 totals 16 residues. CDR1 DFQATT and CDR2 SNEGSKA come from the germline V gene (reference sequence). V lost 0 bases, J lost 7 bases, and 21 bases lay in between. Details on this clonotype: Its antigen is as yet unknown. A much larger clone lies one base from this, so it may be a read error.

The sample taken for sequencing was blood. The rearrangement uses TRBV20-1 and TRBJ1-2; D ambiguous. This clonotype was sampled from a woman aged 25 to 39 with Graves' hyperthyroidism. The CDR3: CSARDFVGLLGCGYTF. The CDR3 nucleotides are TGCAGTGCTAGAGATTTCGTTGGCCTCCTGGGCTGTGGCTACACCTTC.